This is a list of T cell receptor beta chains from one sample in a study of beta chain features in type 1 diabetes. Only in-frame clones appear in the TCRdb table, and some are missing; sequencing was by immunoSEQ multiplex PCR. The sample yields under 200,000 clones, about 8.1% seen once. The sample was central memory CD4+ T cells from blood. The receptors stem from a woman in her late teens or twenties with type 1 diabetes. The CDR3 runs from the conserved cysteine through the conserved F or W. The D gene is left open where the match is weak. Size is omitted from some rows. Given values are once, few, many or a class for expanded clones.

TRBJ2-3 few TRBV30 - CAWSVRSDTQYF TGTGCCTGGAGTGTCAGGTCAGATACGCAGTATTTT
TRBJ1-2 few TRBV6-5 - CASSYSTGNGYTF TGTGCCAGCAGTTACTCAACAGGGAATGGCTACACCTTC
TRBJ2-5 few TRBV5-1 TRBD2 CASSLGLAGAGETQYF TGCGCCAGCAGCCTCGGACTAGCGGGAGCGGGTGAGACCCAGTACTTC
TRBJ2-5 - TRBV2 TRBD1 CASSGTGVWETQYF TGTGCCAGCAGCGGGACAGGGGTATGGGAGACCCAGTACTTC
TRBJ1-5 few TRBV6-5 TRBD1 CASRRDRGQPQHF TGTGCCAGCAGGCGGGACAGGGGGCAGCCCCAGCATTTT
TRBJ2-7 few TRBV29-1 - CSVGGQTSSYEQYF TGCAGCGTTGGGGGGCAGACCAGCTCCTACGAGCAGTACTTC
TRBJ1-5 few TRBV20-1 - CSASPNQPQHF TGCAGTGCTAGCCCTAATCAGCCCCAGCATTTT
TRBJ2-1 - TRBV7-9 - CASRGGGSASYNEQFF TGTGCCAGCAGAGGGGGGGGGTCCGCCTCCTACAATGAGCAGTTCTTC
TRBJ2-1 few TRBV9 TRBD2 CASSVVGLAGDEQFF TGTGCCAGCAGCGTAGTGGGACTAGCGGGAGATGAGCAGTTCTTC
TRBJ1-4 many TRBV6-5 - CASSPQGNEKLFF TGTGCCAGCAGTCCTCAGGGGAATGAAAAACTGTTTTTT
TRBJ1-1 few TRBV6-5 - CASISTGEAFF TGTGCCAGCATTTCCACGGGTGAAGCTTTCTTT
TRBJ1-3 few TRBV7-2 - CASSSYQGSGNTIYF TGTGCCAGCAGCTCATATCAGGGTTCTGGAAACACCATATATTTT
TRBJ2-2 few TRBV14 - CASSHTGSGELFF TGTGCCAGCAGCCACACAGGGTCCGGGGAGCTGTTTTTT
TRBJ2-7 - TRBV14 - CASSQGNNRASYEQYF TGTGCCAGCAGCCAAGGAAACAACAGGGCCTCCTACGAGCAGTACTTC
TRBJ2-1 many TRBV7-2 - CASTGRAANEQFF TGTGCCAGCACCGGCAGGGCAGCTAATGAGCAGTTCTTC
TRBJ2-1 many TRBV7-9 TRBD2 CAIGLRSGSYNEQFF TGTGCCATAGGTCTTCGTAGCGGGTCCTACAATGAGCAGTTCTTC
TRBJ1-1 few TRBV23-1 - CASSPTEADEAFF TGCGCCAGCAGCCCGACGGAAGCGGATGAAGCTTTCTTT
TRBJ2-7 few TRBV19 TRBD1 CASSSQGALLEQYF TGTGCCAGTAGTTCACAGGGGGCGCTTCTTGAGCAGTACTTC
TRBJ2-7 few TRBV7-9 - CASSLASGAATYEQYF TGTGCCAGCAGCCTAGCATCAGGGGCGGCTACCTACGAGCAGTACTTC
TRBJ2-7 few TRBV21-1 - CASSNRVGEQYF TGTGCCAGCAGCAACAGGGTAGGGGAGCAGTACTTC
TRBJ1-2 - TRBV4-3 TRBD1 CASSQPDRGYGYTF TGCGCCAGCAGCCAACCGGACAGGGGCTATGGCTACACCTTC
TRBJ1-1 - TRBV20-1 - CSAGALRAAFF TGCAGTGCTGGGGCGTTAAGGGCAGCTTTCTTT
TRBJ2-3 few TRBV9 TRBD2 CASSGRLAASGADTQYF TGTGCCAGCAGCGGTAGGCTAGCGGCTTCTGGGGCAGATACGCAGTATTTT
TRBJ1-1 - TRBV2 - CASSEQGSGTEAFF TGTGCCAGCAGTGAACAGGGTAGCGGCACTGAAGCTTTCTTT
TRBJ2-7 - TRBV18 TRBD1 CASSPGTGPYEQYF TGTGCCAGCTCTCCCGGGACAGGGCCCTACGAGCAGTACTTC
TRBJ2-3 few TRBV9 TRBD2 CASSLFPPAGGDWDTQYF TGTGCCAGCAGCCTTTTTCCTCCCGCGGGGGGGGATTGGGATACGCAGTATTTT
TRBJ2-7 - TRBV23-1 - CASKGVRGEVSYEQYF TGCGCCAGCAAGGGGGTGAGGGGAGAGGTCTCCTACGAGCAGTACTTC
TRBJ2-1 few TRBV5-1 - CASSLAEDEQFF TGCGCCAGCAGCTTGGCCGAGGATGAGCAGTTCTTC
TRBJ1-1 - TRBV2 - CASSALAVNTEAFF TGTGCCAGCAGTGCGTTGGCTGTAAACACTGAAGCTTTCTTT
TRBJ1-5 - TRBV29-1 - CSVEQGFNQPQHF TGCAGCGTTGAACAGGGGTTCAATCAGCCCCAGCATTTT
TRBJ1-6 few TRBV5-1 TRBD1 CASSLAGQLNSPLHF TGCGCCAGCAGCTTGGCGGGACAGTTAAATTCACCCCTCCACTTT
TRBJ1-6 - TRBV10-3 - CAISESTGGRGNSPLHF TGTGCCATCAGTGAGTCGACGGGGGGGAGGGGAAATTCACCCCTCCACTTT
TRBJ2-7 - TRBV7-2 - CASIPARHSYEQYF TGTGCCAGCATCCCCGCCAGGCACTCCTACGAGCAGTACTTC